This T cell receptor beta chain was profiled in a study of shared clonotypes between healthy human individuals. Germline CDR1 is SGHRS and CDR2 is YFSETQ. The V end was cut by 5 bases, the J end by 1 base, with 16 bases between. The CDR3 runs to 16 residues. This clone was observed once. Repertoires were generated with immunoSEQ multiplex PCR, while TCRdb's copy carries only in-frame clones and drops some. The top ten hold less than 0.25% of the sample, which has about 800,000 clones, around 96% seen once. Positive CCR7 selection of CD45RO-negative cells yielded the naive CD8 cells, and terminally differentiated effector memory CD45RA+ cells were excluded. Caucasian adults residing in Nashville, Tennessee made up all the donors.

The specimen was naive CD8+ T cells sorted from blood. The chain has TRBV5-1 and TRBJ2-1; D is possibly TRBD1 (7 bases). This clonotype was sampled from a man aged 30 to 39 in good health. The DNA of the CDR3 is TGCGCCAGCAGGGAAGGAGGGGGCGCTTCCTACAATGAGCAGTTCTTC. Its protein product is CASREGGGASYNEQFF.